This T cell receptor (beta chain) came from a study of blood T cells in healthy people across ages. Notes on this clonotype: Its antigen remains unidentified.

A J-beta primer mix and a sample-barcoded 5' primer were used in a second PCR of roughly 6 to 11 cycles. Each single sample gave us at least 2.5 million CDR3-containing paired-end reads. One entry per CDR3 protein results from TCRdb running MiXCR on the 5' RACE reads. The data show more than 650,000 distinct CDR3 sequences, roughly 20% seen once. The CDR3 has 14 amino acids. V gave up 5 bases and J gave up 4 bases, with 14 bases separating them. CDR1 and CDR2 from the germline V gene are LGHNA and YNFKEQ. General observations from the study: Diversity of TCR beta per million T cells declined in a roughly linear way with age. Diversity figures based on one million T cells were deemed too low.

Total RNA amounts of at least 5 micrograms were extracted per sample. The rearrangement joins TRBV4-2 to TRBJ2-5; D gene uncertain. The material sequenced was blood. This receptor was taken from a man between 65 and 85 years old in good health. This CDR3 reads CASSVRPRGETQYF. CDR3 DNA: TGTGCCAGCAGCGTAAGACCACGTGGAGAGACCCAGTACTTC.